The rows below give T cell receptor beta chains drawn from one sample of a study of T cell changes during pregnancy in multiple sclerosis. The assay was immunoSEQ multiplex PCR, and TCRdb's table has in-frame clones only and misses some. The repertoire consists of tens of thousands of clones, with around 92% occurring once and the leading ten covering approximately 2.8%. Here the sequenced sample was CD8+ T cells from peripheral blood mononuclear cells, taken in the third trimester of pregnancy. The receptors were gathered from a female donor in good health, enrolled as a control in a pregnancy study. Both conserved end residues are part of each CDR3. D genes are given only for firm matches. Not all rows give a size; the values are once, few, many and, for expanded clones, a class.

size	V	J	D	DNA	CDR3
-	TRBV4-1	TRBJ1-2	-	TGCGCCAGCAGCCCAGCCCTCAGGGATGGCTACACCTTC	CASSPALRDGYTF
-	TRBV16	TRBJ2-7	-	TGTGCCAGCAGCCCGTCAGGTGGCAGGGAGGACTACGAGCAGTACTTC	CASSPSGGREDYEQYF
-	TRBV4-3	TRBJ2-7	TRBD1	TGCGCCAGCAGCCCAACCGGGACAGGGGACGAGCAGTACTTC	CASSPTGTGDEQYF
-	TRBV7-9	TRBJ2-7	-	TGTGCCAGCAGCCCCGGACTCGTCTACGAGCAGTACTTC	CASSPGLVYEQYF
-	TRBV4-3	TRBJ2-7	-	TGCGCCAGCAGCCAAGACATGACAGTGACTAGCTCCTACGAGCAGTACTTC	CASSQDMTVTSSYEQYF
-	TRBV29-1	TRBJ1-1	TRBD1	TGCAGCTTTCTATTTCCGGGACAGTCGAACACTGAAGCTTTCTTT	CSFLFPGQSNTEAFF
-	TRBV9	TRBJ2-1	TRBD1	TGTGCCAGCAGCGCTGGGTGGACAGGCCACAATGAGCAGTTCTTC	CASSAGWTGHNEQFF
-	TRBV7-2	TRBJ1-2	-	TGTGCCAGCAGCTGGTCGGGGGGCTCCTATGGCTACACCTTC	CASSWSGGSYGYTF
-	TRBV27	TRBJ1-1	TRBD1	TGTGCCAGCAGTAGACAGGGGGCCACTGAAGCTTTCTTT	CASSRQGATEAFF
few	TRBV7-2	TRBJ1-6	-	TGTGCCAGCACCCACACAGGCCCATGGTATAATTCACCCCTCCACTTT	CASTHTGPWYNSPLHF
-	TRBV7-3	TRBJ1-1	-	TGTGCCAGCAGCTTTGGGTCGGACACTGAAACTTTCTTT	CASSFGSDTETFF
-	TRBV7-9	TRBJ2-5	-	TGTGCCAGTGCATGGGTAGGGGCCGCTGAGTACCAAGAGACCCAGTACTTC	CASAWVGAAEYQETQYF
-	TRBV4-1	TRBJ2-2	TRBD1	TGCGCCAGCAAGGGGGCAGGGGCCGGGGAGCTGTTTTTT	CASKGAGAGELFF
-	TRBV30	TRBJ1-2	TRBD1	TGTGCCTGGAACGCAGGGGGCAACTATGGCTACACCTTC	CAWNAGGNYGYTF
-	TRBV9	TRBJ2-6	-	TGTGCCAGCAGCGTAGCGGACGGGGCGGGGGCCCACCATGGGGGGGCCAACGTCCTGACTTTC	CASSVADGAGAHHGGANVLTF
-	TRBV30	TRBJ1-1	TRBD1	TGTGCCTGGAACTCCCGGACAGGAAACACTGAAGCTTTCTTT	CAWNSRTGNTEAFF
few	TRBV11-2	TRBJ1-2	TRBD1	TGTGCCAGCAGCTCCACAGGGGCCTATGGCTACACCTTC	CASSSTGAYGYTF
-	TRBV4-1	TRBJ2-1	-	TGCGCCAGCAGCCAAGAAAACAGGGAACTCTACAATGAGCAGTTCTTC	CASSQENRELYNEQFF
-	TRBV4-3	TRBJ2-7	TRBD2	TGCGCCAGCAGCCAAGGGCTAGCGGATCTCTACGAGCAGTACTTC	CASSQGLADLYEQYF
-	TRBV30	TRBJ1-2	TRBD1	TGTGCCTGGAGTGCCCTTGAGGACAGGGGAGCTGGCTACACCTTC	CAWSALEDRGAGYTF
-	TRBV14	TRBJ1-2	TRBD1	TGTGCCAGTAGACCGACAGGGAACTATGGCTACACCTTC	CASRPTGNYGYTF
-	TRBV30	TRBJ2-5	-	TGTGCCTGGTGGTGGGGGGGCGAGACCCAGTACTTC	CAWWWGGETQYF
-	TRBV4-3	TRBJ1-1	-	TGCGCCAGCAGCCAAGCGAGCCAAGATACCACTGAAGCTTTCTTT	CASSQASQDTTEAFF
-	TRBV19	TRBJ2-2	-	TGTGCCAGTAGTATAGAGGGTATGGTCGCAGGGTACACCGGGGAGCTGTTTTTT	CASSIEGMVAGYTGELFF
-	TRBV21-1	TRBJ1-1	-	TGTGCCAGCAGCAAAGAAGTCATGCCCTACCGGGTGGACACTGAAGCTTTCTTT	CASSKEVMPYRVDTEAFF
-	TRBV9	TRBJ2-7	-	TGTGCCAGCAGCGGACCGGGACTTCTTGACTTC	CASSGPGLLDF
-	TRBV6-5	TRBJ1-2	-	TGTGCCAGCAGTTACCTCGGGGATGGCTACACCTTC	CASSYLGDGYTF
-	TRBV30	TRBJ2-2	TRBD2	TGTGCCTGGAGTTCCCTCCGGGGGGATGCCGGGGAGCTGTTTTTT	CAWSSLRGDAGELFF
-	TRBV19	TRBJ2-4	TRBD2	TGTGCCAGCAGATCTATAATCCCCGAGGACAATATAGCGGGGCTTATAGCCAAAAACATTCAGTACTTC	CASRSIIPEDNIAGLIAKNIQYF
-	TRBV9	TRBJ2-2	TRBD1	TGTGCCAGCAGCCTTGAGGGGGCAGGGACCGGGGAGCTGTTTTTT	CASSLEGAGTGELFF
-	TRBV27	TRBJ2-1	-	TGTGCCAGCAACGGGGGGCCCAATGAGCAGTTCTTC	CASNGGPNEQFF
-	TRBV29-1	TRBJ1-2	TRBD1	TGCAGCGTGTCGGGACAGAACTATGGCTACACCTTC	CSVSGQNYGYTF
-	TRBV2	TRBJ1-5	TRBD1	TGTGCCAGCAGTTCGACCGGGACAGGGGGTCAGCCCCAGCATTTT	CASSSTGTGGQPQHF
once	TRBV7-9	TRBJ2-7	-	TGTGCCAGCAGCTTAGCGGGAGACTACGAGCAGTACTTC	CASSLAGDYEQYF
-	TRBV4-3	TRBJ2-7	TRBD1	TGCGCCAGCTCAAACAGGGGGGACTACGAGCAGTACTTC	CASSNRGDYEQYF
-	TRBV7-9	TRBJ2-7	TRBD2	TGTGCCAGCGTCCTCACTAGCGTTTTTATTCACGAGCAGTACTTC	CASVLTSVFIHEQYF
once	TRBV28	TRBJ1-6	TRBD1	TGTGCCAGCAGTTCCTCCATCTCCGGGACAGCTGGCTATAATTCACCCCTCCACTTT	CASSSSISGTAGYNSPLHF
once	TRBV4-3	TRBJ2-2	TRBD2	TGCGCCAGCAGCCAATGGAGCGGGGGGGGTAGCGGGGAGCTGTTTTTT	CASSQWSGGGSGELFF
-	TRBV7-9	TRBJ2-7	-	TGTGCCAGCAGCCAAACGACAGTCTCCTACGAGCAGTACTTC	CASSQTTVSYEQYF
-	TRBV7-8	TRBJ2-3	TRBD2	TGTGCCAGCAGCTTAGCGCGGGGCGGGGGGCTAAATACGCAGTATTTT	CASSLARGGGLNTQYF
-	TRBV4-3	TRBJ2-2	TRBD1	TGCGCCAGCAGCTCCGGGACAGGGGTCACCGGGGAGCTGTTTTTT	CASSSGTGVTGELFF
-	TRBV13	TRBJ1-2	TRBD1	TGTGCCAGCAGCTTGCTACCGGGACAGGGGAACTATGGCTACACCTTC	CASSLLPGQGNYGYTF
-	TRBV2	TRBJ1-2	-	TGTGCCAGCAGTGTTGCAGGCATAGTCACCTATGGCTACACCTTC	CASSVAGIVTYGYTF
-	TRBV27	TRBJ2-2	-	TGTGCCAGCACCTCCCCGGGTCTTCTAAACACCGGGGAGCTGTTTTTT	CASTSPGLLNTGELFF
-	TRBV2	TRBJ2-1	-	TGTGCCAGCAGTGATAGGGGAGGTGAGCAGTTCTTC	CASSDRGGEQFF
-	TRBV9	TRBJ1-1	TRBD1	TGTGCCAGCAGCGTAGGCCAGGGGGGTGGTACTGAAGCTTTCTTT	CASSVGQGGGTEAFF
-	TRBV14	TRBJ1-1	-	TGTGCCAGCAGCTTTACAGGGATGTCTGAAGCTTTCTTT	CASSFTGMSEAFF
-	TRBV9	TRBJ2-1	-	TGTGCCAGCAGCGACTCTTACAATGAGCAGTTCTTC	CASSDSYNEQFF
once	TRBV27	TRBJ2-7	TRBD2	TGTGCCAGCAGTTTGAAGCTAGCGGGGGGCTACGAGCAGTACTTC	CASSLKLAGGYEQYF
once	TRBV7-9	TRBJ1-2	-	TGTGCCAGCAGCTCCCTGTTGGAGCAGATGGACTATGGCTACACCTTC	CASSSLLEQMDYGYTF
-	TRBV19	TRBJ2-1	-	TGTGCCAGTAGTATAGTTTTAGGGGTTGGCAGGACGGTCGAGTTCTTC	CASSIVLGVGRTVEFF
-	TRBV6-6	TRBJ2-7	-	TGTGCCAGCAGTCAAAACTACGAGCAGTACTTC	CASSQNYEQYF
once	TRBV29-1	TRBJ2-5	-	TGCAGCGTTGAAGATCTTCATGTCAGCGGAGAGACCCAGTACTTC	CSVEDLHVSGETQYF
-	TRBV7-3	TRBJ1-2	TRBD1	TGTGCCAGCAGCGCAGGGACAGGGTATGGCTACACCTTC	CASSAGTGYGYTF
-	TRBV27	TRBJ1-5	-	TGTGCCAGCAGTGAGGACAGTTACAATCAGCCCCAGCATTTT	CASSEDSYNQPQHF
-	TRBV4-1	TRBJ2-7	TRBD1	TGCGCCAGCAGCCAAGAGTGGACAGGGGGCCTCTACGAGCAGTACTTC	CASSQEWTGGLYEQYF
-	TRBV6-6	TRBJ2-3	-	TGTGCCAGTTCTAGCGATAGCACAGATACGCAGTATTTT	CASSSDSTDTQYF
-	TRBV7-9	TRBJ1-2	-	TGTGCCAGCAGGGATAGTCAGCGGGGCTATGGCTACACCTTC	CASRDSQRGYGYTF
-	TRBV4-3	TRBJ2-1	TRBD1	TGCGCCAGCAGCCACGGACAGGGGTGGTACAATGAGCAGTTCTTC	CASSHGQGWYNEQFF
-	TRBV27	TRBJ1-5	-	TGTGCCAGCAGCAATACAGGGAACCAGCCCCAGCATTTT	CASSNTGNQPQHF